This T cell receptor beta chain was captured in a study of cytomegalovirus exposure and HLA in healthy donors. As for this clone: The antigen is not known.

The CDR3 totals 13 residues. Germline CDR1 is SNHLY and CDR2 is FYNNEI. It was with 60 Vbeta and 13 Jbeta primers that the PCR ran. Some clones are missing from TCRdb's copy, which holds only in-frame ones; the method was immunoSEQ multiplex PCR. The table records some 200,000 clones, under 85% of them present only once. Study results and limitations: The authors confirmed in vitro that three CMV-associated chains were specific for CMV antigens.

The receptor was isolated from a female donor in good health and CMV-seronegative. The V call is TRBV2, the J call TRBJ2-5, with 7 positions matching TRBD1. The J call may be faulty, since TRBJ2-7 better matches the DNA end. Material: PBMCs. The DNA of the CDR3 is TGTGCCAGCAGTGGACAGGGAGTCAACGAGCAGTACTTC. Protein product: CASSGQGVNEQYF.